Reported below is one TCR beta chain. Its matching antigen is unknown. Trimming removed 0 bases from V and 0 bases from J, with 5 bases in between. The CDR3 is made up of 14 amino acids. Germline assignment: CDR1 SGHTA and CDR2 FQGNSA. The sample belongs to a study of chemoradiotherapy in HPV16-positive cancers. The study, taken as a whole, reports: Better recurrence-free survival went with HPV-responsive T-cell expansion in HPV16-positive patients.

This table comes from immunoSEQ multiplex PCR, and its TCRdb copy is limited to in-frame clones, with some not included. In the table there are about 22,000 clones, 85% to 90% of which are singletons. Source: blood, taken from a patient who underwent chemoradiotherapy. The chain carries TRBV7-2 and TRBJ1-1, with TRBD1 as a possible D gene (5 bases). The origin of this receptor is a human donor with HPV-associated anogenital cancer. This CDR3 reads CASSLAGLNTEAFF. The CDR3 DNA sequence: TGTGCCAGCAGCTTAGCGGGACTGAACACTGAAGCTTTCTTT.